This TCR beta chain was observed in a study of shared clonotypes between healthy human individuals. Some clones are missing from TCRdb's copy, which holds only in-frame ones; the method was immunoSEQ multiplex PCR. The sample includes about 700,000 clones, roughly 70% of them seen just once. The CDR3 runs to 15 residues. The ends were cut back, 0 bases at V and 3 bases at J, with 10 bases in the middle. Germline V lookup: CDR1 SGHRS, CDR2 YFSETQ. Concerning this clone itself: The same CDR3 can be traced to other DNA sequences in this sample.

The chain carries TRBV5-1 and TRBJ2-1; D is unclear. The receptor was derived from a woman aged 25-40 years in good health. Sequenced input: memory CD4+ T cells sorted from blood. Subset in this sample: CD45RA-negative fraction. This CDR3 reads CASSLDSNSYNEQFF. The CDR3, as DNA: TGCGCCAGCAGCTTGGACAGCAATAGCTACAATGAGCAGTTCTTC.